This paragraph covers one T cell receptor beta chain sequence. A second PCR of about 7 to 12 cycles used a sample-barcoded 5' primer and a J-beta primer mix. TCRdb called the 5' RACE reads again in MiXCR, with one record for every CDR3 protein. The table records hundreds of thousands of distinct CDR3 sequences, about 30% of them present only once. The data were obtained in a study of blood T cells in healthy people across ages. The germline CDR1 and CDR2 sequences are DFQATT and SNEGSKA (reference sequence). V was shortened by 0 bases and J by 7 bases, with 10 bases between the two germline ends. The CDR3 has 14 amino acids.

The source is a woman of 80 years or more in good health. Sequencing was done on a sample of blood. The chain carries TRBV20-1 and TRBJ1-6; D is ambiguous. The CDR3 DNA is TGCAGTGCTAGAGATGAGGCAGTAAATTCACCCCTCCACTTT. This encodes CSARDEAVNSPLHF.